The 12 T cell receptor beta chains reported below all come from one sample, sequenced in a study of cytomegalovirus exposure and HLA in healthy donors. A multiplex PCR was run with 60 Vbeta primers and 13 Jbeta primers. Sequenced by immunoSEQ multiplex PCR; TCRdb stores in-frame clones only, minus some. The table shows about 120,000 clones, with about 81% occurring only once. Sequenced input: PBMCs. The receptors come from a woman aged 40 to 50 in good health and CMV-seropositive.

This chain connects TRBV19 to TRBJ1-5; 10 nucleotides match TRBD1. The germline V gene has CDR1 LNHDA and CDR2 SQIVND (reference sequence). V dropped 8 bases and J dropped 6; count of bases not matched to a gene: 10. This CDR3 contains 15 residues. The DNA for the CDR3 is TGTGCCAGTGGCACCCCGGGACAGGGGAGTCAGCCCCAGCATTTT. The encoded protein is CASGTPGQGSQPQHF.

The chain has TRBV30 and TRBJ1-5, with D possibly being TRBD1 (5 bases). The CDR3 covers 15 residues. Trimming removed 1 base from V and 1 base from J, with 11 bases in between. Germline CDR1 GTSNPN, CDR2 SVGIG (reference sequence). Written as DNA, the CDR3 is TGTGCCTGGAGTGGCCAGGGAATCAGCAATCAGCCCCAGCATTTT. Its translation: CAWSGQGISNQPQHF. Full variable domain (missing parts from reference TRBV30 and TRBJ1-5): SQTIHQWPATLVQPVGSPLSLECTVEGTSNPNLYWYRQAAGRGLQLLFYSVGIGQISSEVPQNLSASRPQDRQFILSSKKLLLSDSGFYLCAWSGQGISNQPQHFGDGTRLSIL.

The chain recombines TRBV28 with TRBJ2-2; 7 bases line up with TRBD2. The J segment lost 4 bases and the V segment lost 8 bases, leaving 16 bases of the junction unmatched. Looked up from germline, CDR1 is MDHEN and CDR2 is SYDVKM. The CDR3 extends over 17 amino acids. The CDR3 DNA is TGTGCCAGCCGGAAGCCGACTGGGAGGGCGGGCACCGGGGAGCTGTTTTTT. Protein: CASRKPTGRAGTGELFF.

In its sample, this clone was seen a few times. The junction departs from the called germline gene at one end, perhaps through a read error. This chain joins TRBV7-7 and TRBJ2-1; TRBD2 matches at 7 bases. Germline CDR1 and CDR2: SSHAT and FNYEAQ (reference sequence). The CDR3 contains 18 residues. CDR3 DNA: TGTGCTAGCAGCTTAGCGTTGTCTAGCGGTAGCTCCTACAATGAGCAGTTCTTC. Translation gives CASSLALSSGSSYNEQFF.

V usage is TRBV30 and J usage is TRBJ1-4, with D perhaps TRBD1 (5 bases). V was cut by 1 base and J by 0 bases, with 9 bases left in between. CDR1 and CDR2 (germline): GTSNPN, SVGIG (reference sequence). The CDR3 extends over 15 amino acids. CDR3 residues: CAWSAGTSTNEKLFF. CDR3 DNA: TGTGCCTGGAGTGCCGGGACTTCAACTAATGAAAAACTGTTTTTT.

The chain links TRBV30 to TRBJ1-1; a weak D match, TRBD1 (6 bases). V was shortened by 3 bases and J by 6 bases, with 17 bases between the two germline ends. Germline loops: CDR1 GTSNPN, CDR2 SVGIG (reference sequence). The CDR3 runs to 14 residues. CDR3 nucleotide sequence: TGTGCCTGGAGACGGGGAGGGACACTCGCTGAAGCTTTCTTT. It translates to CAWRRGGTLAEAFF. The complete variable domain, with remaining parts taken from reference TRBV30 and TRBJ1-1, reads SQTIHQWPATLVQPVGSPLSLECTVEGTSNPNLYWYRQAAGRGLQLLFYSVGIGQISSEVPQNLSASRPQDRQFILSSKKLLLSDSGFYLCAWRRGGTLAEAFFGQGTRLTVV.

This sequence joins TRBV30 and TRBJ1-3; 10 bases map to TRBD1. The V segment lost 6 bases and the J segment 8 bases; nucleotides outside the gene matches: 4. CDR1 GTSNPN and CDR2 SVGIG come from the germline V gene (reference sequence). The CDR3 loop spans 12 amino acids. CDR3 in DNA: TGTGCCTGTCAGGACAGGGGGTACACCATATATTTT. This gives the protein CACQDRGYTIYF. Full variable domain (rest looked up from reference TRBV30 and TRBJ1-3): SQTIHQWPATLVQPVGSPLSLECTVEGTSNPNLYWYRQAAGRGLQLLFYSVGIGQISSEVPQNLSASRPQDRQFILSSKKLLLSDSGFYLCACQDRGYTIYFGEGSWLTVV.

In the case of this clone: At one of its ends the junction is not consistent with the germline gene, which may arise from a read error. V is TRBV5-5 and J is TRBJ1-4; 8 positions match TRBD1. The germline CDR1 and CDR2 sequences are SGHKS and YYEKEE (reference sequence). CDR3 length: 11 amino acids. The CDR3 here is CASSLDQGQEF. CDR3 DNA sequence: TGTGCCAGCAGCTTGGATCAGGGACAGGAGTTT.

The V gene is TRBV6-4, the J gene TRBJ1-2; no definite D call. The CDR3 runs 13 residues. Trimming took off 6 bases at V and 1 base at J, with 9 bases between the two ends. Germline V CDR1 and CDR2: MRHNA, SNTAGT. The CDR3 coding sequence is TGTGCCAGCAGGCCCGGGGTTAACTATGGCTACACCTTC. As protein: CASRPGVNYGYTF.

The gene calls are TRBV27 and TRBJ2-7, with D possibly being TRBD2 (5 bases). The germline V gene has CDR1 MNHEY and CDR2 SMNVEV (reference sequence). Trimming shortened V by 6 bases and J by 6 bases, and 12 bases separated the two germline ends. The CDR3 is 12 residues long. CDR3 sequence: CASSDYGGEQYF. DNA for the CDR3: TGTGCCAGCAGCGACTACGGCGGCGAGCAGTACTTC.

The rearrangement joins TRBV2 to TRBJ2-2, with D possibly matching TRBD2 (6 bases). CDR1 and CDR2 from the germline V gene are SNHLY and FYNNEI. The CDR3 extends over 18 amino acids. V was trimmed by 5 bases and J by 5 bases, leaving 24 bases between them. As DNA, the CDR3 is TGTGCCAGCAGTCGCTCGAGGGAGGAGACAGAGGGGACCGGGGAGCTGTTTTTT. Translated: CASSRSREETEGTGELFF.

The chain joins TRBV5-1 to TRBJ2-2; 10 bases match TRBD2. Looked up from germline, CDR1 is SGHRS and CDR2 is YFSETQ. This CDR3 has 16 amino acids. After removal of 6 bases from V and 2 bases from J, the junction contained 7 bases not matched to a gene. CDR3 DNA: TGCGCCAGCACCGAGCGGGGGGGCCTTAACACCGGGGAGCTGTTTTTT. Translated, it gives CASTERGGLNTGELFF.